The clone carrying this TCR beta chain was detected many times. The antigen is unknown. Patients with ophthalmopathy all had a Clinical Activity Score of at least 3, a NOSPECS grade of at least 4 and duration under 3 months. Each diagnosis drew on symptoms, thyroxine, TRAb, thyroid ultrasound and orbital computed tomography findings. This record belongs to a study of T cells in Graves' hyperthyroidism and ophthalmopathy. General study results and limits: Ophthalmopathy and stable hyperthyroidism were told apart by a 13 V-J model.

Germline assignment: CDR1 SQVTM and CDR2 ANQGSEA. CDR3 size: 13 residues. J gave up 3 bases and V 1 base, and 2 bases lay outside the gene matches. Regions amplified from RNA transcripts were the TCR beta CDR3 regions. HTBI primers drove first-round RT-PCR of the TCR CDR3. TCRdb independently ran MiXCR on the multiplex PCR reads; one entry per CDR3 protein. Of approximately 600,000 distinct CDR3 sequences in the sample, approximately 15% were seen once. The chain has TRBV29-1 and TRBJ2-7, with 8 positions matching TRBD2. The specimen was blood. The source of this sequence is a woman between 35 and 50 years old with Graves' ophthalmopathy. CDR3 in amino acids: CSVEVAGHYEQYF. CDR3 DNA sequence: TGCAGCGTTGAAGTAGCGGGGCACTACGAGCAGTACTTC.